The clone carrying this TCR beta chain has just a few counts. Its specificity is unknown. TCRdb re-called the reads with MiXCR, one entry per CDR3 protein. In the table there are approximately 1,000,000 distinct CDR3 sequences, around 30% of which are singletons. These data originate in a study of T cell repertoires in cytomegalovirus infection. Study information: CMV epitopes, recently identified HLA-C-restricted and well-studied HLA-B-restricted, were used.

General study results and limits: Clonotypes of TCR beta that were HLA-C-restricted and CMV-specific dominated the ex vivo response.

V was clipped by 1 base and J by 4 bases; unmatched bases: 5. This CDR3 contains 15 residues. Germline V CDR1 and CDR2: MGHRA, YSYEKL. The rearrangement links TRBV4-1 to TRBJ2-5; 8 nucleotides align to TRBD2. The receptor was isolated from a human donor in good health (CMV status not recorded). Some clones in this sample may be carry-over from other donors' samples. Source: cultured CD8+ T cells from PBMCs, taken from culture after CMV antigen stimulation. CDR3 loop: CASSQVTSGRETQYF. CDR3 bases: TGCGCCAGCAGCCAAGTAACTAGCGGTAGAGAGACCCAGTACTTC.